This T cell receptor (beta chain) was captured by sequencing in a study of memory CD4+ T cells and cytomegalovirus serostatus. Study in general: Healthy Belgian adult donors included 9 or 10 CMV-positive and 24 CMV-negative people.

The table lists this clone with a count of one. V shed 4 bases and J 4 bases; nucleotides not matched to a gene: 6. Per the germline V gene, CDR1 is SGHRS and CDR2 is YFSETQ. The CDR3 runs 15 residues. Original handling: Out-of-frame sequences were removed, leaving around 2,000,000 distinct TCRbeta sequences. Using immunoSEQ multiplex PCR, the repertoire was profiled, and TCRdb retains in-frame clones only, with some absent. The DNA was the basis for D and trimming; V, J and clone size are from that table. Of around 88,000 clones in the sample, about four fifths were seen once. The sort gate was single viable CD3+CD4+CD8-CD45RO+ cells for memory CD4+ T cells. Donors' CMV status reflects serum IgG against pp150, pp28, p38, p52.

This clonotype was sampled from an adult in good health and CMV-seropositive. The chain links TRBV5-1 to TRBJ2-5, with TRBD1 matching over 11 bases. The sample consisted of memory CD4+ T cells from blood. The CDR3 protein is CASSQGQGEGETQYF. The CDR3 DNA reads as TGCGCCAGCAGCCAGGGACAGGGGGAGGGAGAGACCCAGTACTTC.